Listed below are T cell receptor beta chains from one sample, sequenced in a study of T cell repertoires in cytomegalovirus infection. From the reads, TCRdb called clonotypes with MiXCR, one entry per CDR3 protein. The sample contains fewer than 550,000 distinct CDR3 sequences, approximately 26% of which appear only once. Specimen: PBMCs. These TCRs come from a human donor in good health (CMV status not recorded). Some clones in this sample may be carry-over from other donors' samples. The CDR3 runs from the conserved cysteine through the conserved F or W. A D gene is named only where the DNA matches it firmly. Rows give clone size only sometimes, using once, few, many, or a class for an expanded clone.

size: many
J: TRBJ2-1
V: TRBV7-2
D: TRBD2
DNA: TGTGCCAGCAGCTTACAAGCGGGAGGCCATAATGAGCAGTTCTTC
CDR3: CASSLQAGGHNEQFF

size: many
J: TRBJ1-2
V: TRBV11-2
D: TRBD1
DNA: TGTGCCAGCAGCCGACCTGGGACAGGGGCTAGCTATGGCTACACCTTC
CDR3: CASSRPGTGASYGYTF

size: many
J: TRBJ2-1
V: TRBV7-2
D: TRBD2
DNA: TGTGCCAGCAGCGCAAGGACTAGCGGAACCAATGAGCAGTTCTTC
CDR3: CASSARTSGTNEQFF

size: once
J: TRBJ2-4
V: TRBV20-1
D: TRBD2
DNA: TGCAGTGTCCGACTAGCGACCAAAAACATTCAGTACTTC
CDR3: CSVRLATKNIQYF

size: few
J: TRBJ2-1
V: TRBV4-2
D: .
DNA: TGTGCCAGCAGCCAAAATATACAAGGGTACAATGAGCAGTTCTTC
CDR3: CASSQNIQGYNEQFF

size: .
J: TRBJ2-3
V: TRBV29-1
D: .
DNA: TGCAGCGTTGTATATACCCTACTCCCCACAGATACGCAGTATTTT
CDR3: CSVVYTLLPTDTQYF

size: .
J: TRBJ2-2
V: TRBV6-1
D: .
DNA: TGTGCCAGCGGGACCCCCAACACCGGGGAGCTGTTTTTT
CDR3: CASGTPNTGELFF

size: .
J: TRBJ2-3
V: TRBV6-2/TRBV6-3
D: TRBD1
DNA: TGTGCCAGCAGTTACGAGGGGGCGCGGGATACGCAGTATTTT
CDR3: CASSYEGARDTQYF

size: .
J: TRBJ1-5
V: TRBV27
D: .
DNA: TGTGCCAGCAGTTTAAGTGGTTATCAGCCCCAGCATTTT
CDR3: CASSLSGYQPQHF

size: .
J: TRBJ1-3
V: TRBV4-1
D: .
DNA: TGCGCCAGCAGCCACCCGACAGTTGGAAACACCATATATTTT
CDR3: CASSHPTVGNTIYF

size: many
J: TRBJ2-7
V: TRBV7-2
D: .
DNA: TGTGCCAGCAGCTTGGCTAGACTAGATGAGCAGTACTTC
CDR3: CASSLARLDEQYF

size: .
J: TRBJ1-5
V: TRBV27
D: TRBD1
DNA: TGTGCCAGCAGTACCCGGGACAGAAATCAGCCCCAGCATTTT
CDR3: CASSTRDRNQPQHF

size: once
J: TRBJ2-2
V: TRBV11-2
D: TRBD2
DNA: TGTGCAAGCGGGGTAGTAGACACCGGGGAGCTGTTTTTT
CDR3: CASGVVDTGELFF

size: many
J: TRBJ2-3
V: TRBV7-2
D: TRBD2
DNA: TGTGCCAGCAGCTTTAGCGGGATGAATCGAATAAGCACAGATACGCAGTATTTT
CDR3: CASSFSGMNRISTDTQYF

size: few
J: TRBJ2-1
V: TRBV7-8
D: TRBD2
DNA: TGTGCCAGCAGGTTGACGTGGACTAGCGGGAGTGATGAGCAGTTCTTC
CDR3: CASRLTWTSGSDEQFF

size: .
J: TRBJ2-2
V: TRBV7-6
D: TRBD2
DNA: TGTGCTAGCAGAAGCGGGGCGAACACCGGGGAGCTGTTTTTT
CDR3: CASRSGANTGELFF

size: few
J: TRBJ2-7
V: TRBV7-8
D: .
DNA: TGTGCCAGCAGCTTGGAGCGAGAGGGCTACGAGCAGTACTTC
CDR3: CASSLEREGYEQYF

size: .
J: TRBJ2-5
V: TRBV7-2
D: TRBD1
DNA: TGTGCCAGCAGCTTAGTGGGACAGGGTCTTGGGGGAGAGACCCAGTACTTC
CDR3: CASSLVGQGLGGETQYF

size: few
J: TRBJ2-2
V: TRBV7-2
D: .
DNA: TGTGCCAGCAGCTTAACTCGCACAGCAAACACCGGGGAGCTGTTTTTT
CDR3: CASSLTRTANTGELFF

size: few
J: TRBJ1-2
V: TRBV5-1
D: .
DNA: TGCGCCAGCAGCTTGTTCCCAGGCAACTATGGCTACACCTTC
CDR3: CASSLFPGNYGYTF

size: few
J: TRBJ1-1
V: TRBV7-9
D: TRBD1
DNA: TGTGCCAGCAGCTTCGGGACAGGGCTTGGAGGAGAAGCTTTCTTT
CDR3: CASSFGTGLGGEAFF

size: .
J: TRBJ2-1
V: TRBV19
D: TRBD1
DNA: TGTGCCAGTAGTATAATCAGGGGGACCCCCAATGAGCAGTTCTTC
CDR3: CASSIIRGTPNEQFF

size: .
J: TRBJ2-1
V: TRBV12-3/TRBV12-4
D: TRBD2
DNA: TGTGCCAGCAGTTTCGGGACTAGCCGCCGCCCGAGGCAGTTCTTC
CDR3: CASSFGTSRRPRQFF